Following are 6 T cell receptor beta chains from one sample sequenced in a study of control samples from healthy donors and cancer patients. Assay: immunoSEQ multiplex PCR; the TCRdb copy retains only in-frame clones and omits some. Of more than 140,000 clones in the sample, about 90% were seen once. Sequenced material: blood. Source of these receptors: a man between 18 and 29 years old in good health.

This chain links TRBV7-2 with TRBJ2-1, with a tentative D call TRBD1 (5 bases). Trimming shortened V by 0 bases and J by 7 bases, and 10 bases separated the two germline ends. Germline CDR1 and CDR2: SGHTA and FQGNSA. The CDR3 has 14 residues. The CDR3 DNA reads TGTGCCAGCAGCTTAGCGGCAGGGCGGAATGAGCAGTTCTTC. Translating it yields CASSLAAGRNEQFF.

Here the CDR3 reads CASTSNLGFNEKLFF. The CDR3, as DNA: TGTGCCAGCACCTCTAACTTGGGATTTAATGAAAAACTGTTTTTT. This chain connects TRBV11-1 to TRBJ1-4; D remains unclear. The CDR3 length is 15 residues. V was shortened by 7 bases and J by 4 bases, with 16 bases between the two germline ends. Germline loops: CDR1 SGHAT, CDR2 FQDESV (reference sequence).

The V gene is TRBV7-8, the J gene TRBJ2-2, with 9 bases identical to TRBD2. The CDR3 contains 17 residues. CDR1 is SGHVS and CDR2 is FQNEAQ in the germline V gene. V lost 2 bases and J lost 4; bases outside the gene matches: 8. The CDR3 nucleotides read TGTGCCAGCAGCTTACTTCGCGGGGGGGCCCTCACCGGGGAGCTGTTTTTT. Amino acid sequence: CASSLLRGGALTGELFF. The variable domain in full, with the rest retrieved from reference TRBV7-8 and TRBJ2-2, is GAGVSQSPRYKVAKRGQDVALRCDPISGHVSLFWYQQALGQGPEFLTYFQNEAQLDKSGLPSDRFFAERPEGSVSTLKIQRTQQEDSAVYLCASSLLRGGALTGELFFGEGSRLTVL.

This chain joins TRBV7-9 and TRBJ1-4; D not certain. The germline CDR1 and CDR2 sequences are SEHNR and FQNEAQ (reference sequence). V lost 5 bases and J lost 0, with 13 bases in between. The CDR3 covers 16 residues. CDR3 bases: TGTGCCAGCAGCCTGGGTGCGGAGTCAACTAATGAAAAACTGTTTTTT. Translation: CASSLGAESTNEKLFF.

This sequence joins TRBV3-1 (or the pseudogene TRBV3-2) and TRBJ2-1, with 9 bases fitting TRBD2. After removal of 5 bases from V and 9 bases from J, the junction contained 14 bases not matched to a gene. There are 16 residues in the CDR3. Germline CDR1 is LGHDT and CDR2 is YNNKEL (reference sequence). The CDR3 here is CASSLHGGTSRGEQFF. The CDR3 coding sequence is TGTGCCAGCAGCTTACACGGGGGGACTAGCAGGGGTGAGCAGTTCTTC.

The genes are TRBV29-1 and TRBJ2-3; TRBD1 might be the D (6 bases). CDR3 length: 12 amino acids. V lost 6 bases to trimming and J lost 1 base, with 8 bases between them. CDR1 and CDR2 from the germline V gene are SQVTM and ANQGSEA. In DNA form, the CDR3 reads TGCAGCGTCTACAGGGGCACAGATACGCAGTATTTT. This sequence encodes CSVYRGTDTQYF.